One and the same sample provided the 2 T cell receptor beta chains below, sequenced in a study of shared clonotypes between healthy human individuals. Here immunoSEQ multiplex PCR was the method, and the copy in TCRdb shows in-frame clones only, minus some. The sample shows more than 2,000,000 clones, just over 90% of them seen only once. Sequenced: naive CD4+ T cells from PBMCs. The subset was: CD45RA+ positively selected. Receptors originate from a young man in good health. Some clones in this sample may be carry-over from other donors' samples.

This clone was seen more than once but under ten times. The V call is TRBV29-1, the J call TRBJ1-1, with 8 bases aligning to TRBD1. V lost 8 bases to trimming and J lost 1 base; unmatched junction nucleotides: 3. Germline V gene lookup returns CDR1 SQVTM and CDR2 ANQGSEA. This CDR3 spans 12 amino acids. CDR3 protein: CSCGQGNTEAFF. The DNA of the CDR3 is TGCAGCTGCGGACAGGGGAACACTGAAGCTTTCTTT.

Concerning this clone: The sample holds other DNA sequences that translate to the same CDR3. The rearrangement links TRBV28 to TRBJ2-2, with D unresolved. With 2 bases removed from V and 5 bases from J, the gap between germline ends came to 6 bases. This CDR3 has 13 amino acids. The germline V gene encodes CDR1 MDHEN and CDR2 SYDVKM. The CDR3 reads CASSLDKTGELFF. DNA for the CDR3: TGTGCCAGCAGTTTAGACAAGACCGGGGAGCTGTTTTTT.